This paragraph covers one TCR beta chain sequence. Its target is unknown. Following autologous stem cell transplantation, relapse occurred in every patient, and exposure to brentuximab vedotin varied. The sample originates from a study of PD-1 blockade in classical Hodgkin lymphoma. Generated by immunoSEQ multiplex PCR, the TCRdb table keeps only in-frame clones and is missing some. The table includes approximately 15,000 clones, over 80% detected once. In germline, CDR1 is SGHRS, CDR2 YFSETQ. V gave up 4 bases and J gave up 1 base, with 18 bases separating them. CDR3 length equals 17 residues. Regarding the study as a whole: Complete responders started with a diversity level that resembled newly diagnosed patients at baseline.

The receptor's source is a human donor with classical Hodgkin lymphoma. The chain couples TRBV5-1 to TRBJ1-3; tentatively, D is TRBD1 (5 bases). The material sequenced was peripheral blood mononuclear cells (PBMCs), taken before the second cycle of nivolumab. CDR3 DNA sequence: TGCGCCAGCAGCCTGTTTTGGGGCCAAAGGTCTGGAAACACCATATATTTT. Translation: CASSLFWGQRSGNTIYF.